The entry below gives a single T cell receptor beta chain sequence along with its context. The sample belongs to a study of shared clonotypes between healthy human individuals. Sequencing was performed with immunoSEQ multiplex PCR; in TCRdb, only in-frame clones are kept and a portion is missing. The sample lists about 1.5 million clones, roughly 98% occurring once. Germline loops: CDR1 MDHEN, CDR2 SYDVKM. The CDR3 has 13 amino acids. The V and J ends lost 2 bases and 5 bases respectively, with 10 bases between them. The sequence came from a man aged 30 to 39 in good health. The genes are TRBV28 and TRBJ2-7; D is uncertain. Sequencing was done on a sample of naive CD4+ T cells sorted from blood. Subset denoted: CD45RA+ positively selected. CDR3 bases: TGTGCCAGCAGTTTAAAAATTCCCCACGAGCAGTACTTC. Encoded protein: CASSLKIPHEQYF.